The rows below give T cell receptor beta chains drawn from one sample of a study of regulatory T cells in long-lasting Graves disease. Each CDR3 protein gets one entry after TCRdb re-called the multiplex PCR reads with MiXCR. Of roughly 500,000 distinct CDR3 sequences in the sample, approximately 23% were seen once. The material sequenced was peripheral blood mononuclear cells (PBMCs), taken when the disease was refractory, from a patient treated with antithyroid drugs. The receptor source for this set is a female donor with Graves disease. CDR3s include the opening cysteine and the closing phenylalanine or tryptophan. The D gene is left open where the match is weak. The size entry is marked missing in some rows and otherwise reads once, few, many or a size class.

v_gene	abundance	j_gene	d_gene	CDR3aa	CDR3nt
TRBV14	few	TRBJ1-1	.	CASTPRWKGSVNTEAFF	TGTGCCAGCACCCCTCGGTGGAAAGGATCCGTGAACACTGAAGCTTTCTTT
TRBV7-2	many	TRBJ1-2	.	CASSPGHYGYTF	TGTGCCAGCAGCCCCGGACACTATGGCTACACCTTC
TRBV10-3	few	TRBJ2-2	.	CAIRSAREDTGELFF	TGTGCCATCAGATCGGCCAGGGAGGACACCGGGGAGCTGTTTTTT
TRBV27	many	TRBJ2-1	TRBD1	CASNDRVLGNEQFF	TGTGCCAGCAACGACAGGGTTTTAGGGAATGAGCAGTTCTTC
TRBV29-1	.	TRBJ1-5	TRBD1	CSVGEGANQPQHF	TGCAGCGTTGGGGAGGGGGCTAATCAGCCCCAGCATTTT
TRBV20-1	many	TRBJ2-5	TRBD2	CSSNDGTSGSGETQYF	TGCAGTTCCAACGATGGGACTAGCGGGAGCGGCGAGACCCAGTACTTC
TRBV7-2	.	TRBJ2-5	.	CASSLAWYSSHF	TGTGCCAGCAGCTTAGCATGGTACAGTTCACACTTC
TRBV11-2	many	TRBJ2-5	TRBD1	CASSLGTGGAETQYF	TGTGCCAGCAGCTTAGGTACAGGGGGCGCAGAGACCCAGTACTTC
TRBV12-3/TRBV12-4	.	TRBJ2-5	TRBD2	CASRLAGGQGMKTQYF	TGTGCCAGCAGGCTAGCGGGGGGGCAGGGTATGAAGACCCAGTACTTC
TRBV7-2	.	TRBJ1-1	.	CASSPRDIPGTEAFF	TGTGCCAGCAGCCCCCGGGACATTCCGGGCACTGAAGCTTTCTTT
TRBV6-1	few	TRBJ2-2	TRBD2	CASSRGVDTGELFF	TGTGCCAGCAGCCGGGGGGTTGACACCGGGGAGCTGTTTTTT
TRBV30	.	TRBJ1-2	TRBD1	CAWSVRQGYGYTF	TGTGCCTGGAGTGTTAGACAGGGGTATGGCTACACCTTC
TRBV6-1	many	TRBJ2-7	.	CASSNGGPASYEQYF	TGTGCCAGCAGTAACGGGGGTCCCGCATCCTACGAGCAGTACTTC
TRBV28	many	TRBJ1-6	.	CASTTDSPLHF	TGTGCCAGCACCACAGATTCACCCCTCCACTTT
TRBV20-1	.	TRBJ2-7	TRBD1	CSASPTGGNEQYF	TGCAGTGCTAGTCCGACAGGGGGAAACGAGCAGTACTTC
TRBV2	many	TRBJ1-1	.	CASRYRESTEAFF	TGTGCCAGCAGGTACAGGGAGAGCACTGAAGCTTTCTTT
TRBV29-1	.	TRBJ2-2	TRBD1	CSAETGNGGELFF	TGCAGCGCCGAGACAGGGAACGGCGGGGAGCTGTTTTTT
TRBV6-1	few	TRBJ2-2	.	CASSRGFYDGELFF	TGTGCCAGCAGCCGGGGGTTCTATGACGGGGAGCTGTTTTTT
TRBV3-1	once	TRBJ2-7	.	CASSYSQGEGPEQYF	TGTGCCAGCTCCTACTCGCAGGGGGAGGGCCCCGAGCAGTACTTC
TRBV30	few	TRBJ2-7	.	CAWSGGSLYEQYF	TGTGCCTGGAGTGGAGGCAGCTTATACGAGCAGTACTTC
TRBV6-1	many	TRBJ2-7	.	CASRGLTYEQYF	TGTGCCAGCCGGGGACTGACCTACGAGCAGTACTTC
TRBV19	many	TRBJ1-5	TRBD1	CASSGQGVVQPQHF	TGTGCCAGTTCGGGACAGGGGGTTGTTCAGCCCCAGCATTTT
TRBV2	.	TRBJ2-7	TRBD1	CANRNGQGSYEQYF	TGTGCCAACAGGAATGGACAGGGATCCTACGAGCAGTACTTC
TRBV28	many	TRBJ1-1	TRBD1	CASPATGRGITEAFF	TGTGCCAGCCCAGCGACAGGGAGGGGGATCACTGAAGCTTTCTTT
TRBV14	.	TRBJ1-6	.	CASSQGANSPLHF	TGTGCCAGCAGCCAGGGGGCTAATTCACCCCTCCACTTT
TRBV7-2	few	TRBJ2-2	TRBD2	CASSPPGLAGINTGELFF	TGTGCCAGCAGCCCGCCGGGACTAGCGGGGATTAACACCGGGGAGCTGTTTTTT
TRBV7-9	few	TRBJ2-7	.	CASSLAPATRLEQYF	TGTGCCAGCAGCTTAGCCCCGGCGACTAGACTCGAGCAGTACTTC
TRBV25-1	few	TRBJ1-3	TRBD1	CASSVEQGAFGNTIYF	TGTGCCAGCAGTGTCGAACAGGGGGCTTTTGGAAACACCATATATTTT
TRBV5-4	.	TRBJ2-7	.	CASSPPPARASYEQYF	TGTGCCAGCAGCCCCCCCCCCGCCAGGGCTTCCTACGAGCAGTACTTC
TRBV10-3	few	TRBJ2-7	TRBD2	CAISEPGLAGNYEQYF	TGTGCCATCAGTGAGCCGGGACTAGCGGGGAATTACGAGCAGTACTTC
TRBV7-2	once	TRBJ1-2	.	CASSPVRGGYTF	TGTGCCAGCAGCCCGGTCAGGGGCGGCTACACCTTC
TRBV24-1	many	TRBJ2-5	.	CATSAAQGPETQYF	TGTGCCACCAGTGCGGCACAGGGCCCAGAGACCCAGTACTTC
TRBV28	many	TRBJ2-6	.	CASSPGGTSSGANVLTF	TGTGCCAGCAGTCCAGGGGGGACGAGCTCTGGGGCCAACGTCCTGACTTTC
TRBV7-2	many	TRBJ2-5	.	CASSLIVWETQYF	TGTGCCAGCAGCCTCATCGTATGGGAGACCCAGTACTTC
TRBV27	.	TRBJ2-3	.	CASSATASTDTQYF	TGTGCCAGCAGTGCGACAGCTAGCACAGATACGCAGTATTTT
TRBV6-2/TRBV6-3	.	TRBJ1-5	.	CASSFTGVNQPQHF	TGTGCCAGCAGTTTTACAGGAGTCAATCAGCCCCAGCATTTT
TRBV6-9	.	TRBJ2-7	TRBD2	CASSYVGLAVRGEQYF	TGTGCCAGCAGTTACGTGGGACTAGCGGTACGGGGCGAGCAGTACTTC
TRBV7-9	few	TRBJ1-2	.	CASSSLTPARGYTF	TGTGCCAGCAGCTCACTGACACCTGCGCGGGGCTACACCTTC
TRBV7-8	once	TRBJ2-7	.	CASSWAGRSSYEQYF	TGTGCCAGCAGCTGGGCCGGAAGGAGCTCCTACGAGCAGTACTTC
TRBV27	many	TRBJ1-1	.	CASTPSLLGGNTEAFF	TGTGCCAGCACCCCTTCCCTTCTAGGGGGGAACACTGAAGCTTTCTTT
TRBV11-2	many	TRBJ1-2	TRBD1	CASSPHLDRENGYTF	TGTGCCAGCAGCCCGCACCTGGACAGGGAGAATGGCTACACCTTC